This entry lists 10 T cell receptor beta chains sequenced from one sample in a study of T cell responses to AZD1222 COVID-19 vaccine. The protocol was immunoSEQ multiplex PCR, while the TCRdb copy is restricted to in-frame clones and leaves out a portion. The sample has roughly 70,000 clones, around 90% seen once. Here the sequenced sample was peripheral blood, taken 28 days after the second dose of the MenACWY control vaccine. The receptors stem from an adult who received the MenACWY meningococcal vaccine as a control.

The chain uses TRBV7-9 and TRBJ1-5; D is unclear. This CDR3 is built from 12 residues. V was pared by 1 base and J by 5 bases, with 3 bases between. Per the germline V gene, CDR1 is SEHNR and CDR2 is FQNEAQ (reference sequence). The CDR3 bases are TGTGCCAGCAGCTTAGAATATCAGCCCCAGCATTTT. Translated, it gives CASSLEYQPQHF.

The V call is TRBV7-2, the J call TRBJ2-6; no firm D call. Trimming took 7 bases from V and 0 from J, leaving 10 bases between them. Germline V lookup: CDR1 SGHTA, CDR2 FQGNSA. The CDR3 has 15 residues. The CDR3: CASTPSGSGANVLTF. The DNA of the CDR3 is TGTGCCAGCACCCCCTCGGGCTCTGGGGCCAACGTCCTGACTTTC. The full variable domain, in which reference TRBV7-2 and TRBJ2-6 provide the parts outside the CDR3, is GAGVSQSPSNKVTEKGKDVELRCDPISGHTALYWYRQSLGQGLEFLIYFQGNSAPDKSGLPSDRFSAERTGGSVSTLTIQRTQQEDSAVYLCASTPSGSGANVLTFGAGSRLTVL.

The chain combines TRBV5-1 with TRBJ2-7; unclear D gene. Germline assignment: CDR1 SGHRS and CDR2 YFSETQ. The CDR3 is 15 residues long. The ends were cut back, 1 base at V and 4 bases at J, with 15 bases in the middle. CDR3 DNA: TGCGCCAGCAGCTTGTCTTCCTCTATCCTTTACGAGCAGTACTTC. Translating gives CASSLSSSILYEQYF.

The chain couples TRBV27 to TRBJ2-3; 10 bases are shared with TRBD1. The junction had 10 bases not matched to a gene; V was cut back by 8 bases and J by 5 bases. The CDR3 runs 15 residues. Per germline, CDR1 MNHEY and CDR2 SMNVEV (reference sequence). CDR3 region: CASGWDRGGLDTQYF. The CDR3 bases are TGTGCCAGCGGTTGGGACAGGGGCGGCCTAGATACGCAGTATTTT.

V gene TRBV9 combines with J gene TRBJ1-4; 12 bases agree with TRBD1. V dropped 2 bases and J dropped 3; count of bases not matched to a gene: 11. The CDR3 runs 19 residues. The germline V gene encodes CDR1 SGDLS and CDR2 YYNGEE. CDR3 residues: CASSVGGTGGSAANEKLFF. CDR3 nucleotide sequence: TGTGCCAGCAGCGTCGGAGGGACAGGGGGCTCCGCGGCTAATGAAAAACTGTTTTTT.

V usage is TRBV2 and J usage is TRBJ2-6; TRBD1 is a possible D gene (6 bases). V lost 2 bases to trimming and J lost 2 bases, with 7 bases between them. The germline CDR1 and CDR2 sequences are SNHLY and FYNNEI. This CDR3 is built from 15 residues. The DNA of the CDR3 is TGTGCCAGCAGTGAAAGGGGGACTGGGGCCAACGTCCTGACTTTC. The encoded protein is CASSERGTGANVLTF.

This chain connects TRBV5-1 to TRBJ1-4; D is uncertain. The germline V gene has CDR1 SGHRS and CDR2 YFSETQ. This CDR3 is 15 amino acids long. V was shortened by 0 bases and J by 3 bases, with 9 bases between the two germline ends. The CDR3 loop is CASSLGAASNEKLFF. CDR3 nucleotides: TGCGCCAGCAGCTTGGGAGCAGCCTCTAATGAAAAACTGTTTTTT.

The chain combines TRBV19 with TRBJ1-3; possibly TRBD1 for D (6 bases). The CDR3 is 15 amino acids. Germline loops: CDR1 LNHDA, CDR2 SQIVND (reference sequence). Trimming took off 11 bases at V and 2 bases at J, with 19 bases between the two ends. DNA of the CDR3: TGTGCCTGTGAGGCCGACAGGTCAACTGGAAACACCATATATTTT. Amino acid sequence: CACEADRSTGNTIYF.

This clone appeared once. J is TRBJ1-4 and V is TRBV29-1, with D uncertain. The CDR3 consists of 13 residues. V lost 6 bases and J 4 bases, leaving 12 bases between the germline ends. Germline V gene data show CDR1 as SQVTM and CDR2 as ANQGSEA. CDR3 nucleotides: TGCAGCGTCAAAGTGGGTGTTAATGAAAAACTGTTTTTT. It yields the protein CSVKVGVNEKLFF. Complete variable domain (other parts from reference TRBV29-1 and TRBJ1-4): SAVISQKPSRDICQRGTSLTIQCQVDSQVTMMFWYRQQPGQSLTLIATANQGSEATYESGFVIDKFPISRPNLTFSTLTVSNMSPEDSSIYLCSVKVGVNEKLFFGSGTQLSVL.

This sequence joins TRBV7-9 and TRBJ2-7; D remains ambiguous. The CDR3 is made up of 12 amino acids. Trimming pared 5 bases from V and 4 bases from J, leaving 9 bases between. Germline V gene sequence: CDR1 SEHNR, CDR2 FQNEAQ (reference sequence). Here the CDR3 reads CASSHITYEQYF. The CDR3 nucleotides read TGTGCCAGCAGCCACATAACATACGAGCAGTACTTC.